This T cell receptor beta chain is drawn from a study of OX40 agonist ivuxolimab in advanced cancers. Study as a whole: Among those enrolled, mean age was about 62 years (range roughly 23 to 90) and roughly 84% were male.

Assay: immunoSEQ multiplex PCR; the TCRdb copy retains only in-frame clones and omits some. The table shows some 110,000 clones, with roughly 92% occurring only once. V gave up 4 bases and J gave up 2 bases, with 6 bases separating them. CDR3 length: 13 amino acids. Germline CDR1 SGDLS, CDR2 YYNGEE. Cycle 7 day 1, cycle 4 day 1, and baseline were the timepoints at which blood was sampled. The chain employs TRBV9 and TRBJ2-2, with no clear D. The receptor was derived from an adult with an advanced solid tumor such as melanoma, head and neck, liver or kidney cancer. The sample here was CD4+ or CD8+ T cells sorted from blood, taken in a trial of the OX40 agonist ivuxolimab. CDR3 nucleotides: TGTGCCAGCAGCTCTGAAAACACCGGGGAGCTGTTTTTT. This sequence encodes CASSSENTGELFF.